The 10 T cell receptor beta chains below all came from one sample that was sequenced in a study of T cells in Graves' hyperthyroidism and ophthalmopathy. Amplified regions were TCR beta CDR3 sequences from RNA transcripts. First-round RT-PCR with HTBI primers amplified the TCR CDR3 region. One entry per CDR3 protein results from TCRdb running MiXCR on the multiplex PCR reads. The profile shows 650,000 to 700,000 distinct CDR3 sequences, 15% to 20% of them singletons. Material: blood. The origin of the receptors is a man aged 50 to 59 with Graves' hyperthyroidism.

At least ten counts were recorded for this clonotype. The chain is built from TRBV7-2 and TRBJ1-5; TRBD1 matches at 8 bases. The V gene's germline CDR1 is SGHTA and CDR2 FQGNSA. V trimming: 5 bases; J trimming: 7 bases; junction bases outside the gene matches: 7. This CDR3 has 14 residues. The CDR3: CASSGDRGSQPQHF. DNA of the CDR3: TGTGCCAGCAGCGGTGACAGGGGAAGCCAGCCCCAGCATTTT.

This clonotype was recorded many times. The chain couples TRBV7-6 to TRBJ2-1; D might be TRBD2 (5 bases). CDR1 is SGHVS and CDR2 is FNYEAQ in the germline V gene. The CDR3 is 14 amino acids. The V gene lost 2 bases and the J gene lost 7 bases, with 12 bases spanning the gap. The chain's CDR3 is CASSLRSGGNEQFF. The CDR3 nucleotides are TGTGCCAGCAGCTTAAGGTCTGGCGGGAATGAGCAGTTCTTC.

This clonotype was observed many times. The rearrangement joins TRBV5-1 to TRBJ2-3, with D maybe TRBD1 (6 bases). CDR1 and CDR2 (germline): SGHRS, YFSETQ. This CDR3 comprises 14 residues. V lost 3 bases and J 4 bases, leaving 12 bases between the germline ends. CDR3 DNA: TGCGCCAGCAGCTCCATGGACAGCTCAGATACGCAGTATTTT. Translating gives CASSSMDSSDTQYF.

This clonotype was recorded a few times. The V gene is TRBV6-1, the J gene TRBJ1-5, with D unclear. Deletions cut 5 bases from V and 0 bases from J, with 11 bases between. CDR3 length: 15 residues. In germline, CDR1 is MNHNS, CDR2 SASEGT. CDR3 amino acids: CASSPRLYSNQPQHF. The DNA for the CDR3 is TGTGCCAGCAGTCCGAGGCTCTATAGCAATCAGCCCCAGCATTTT.

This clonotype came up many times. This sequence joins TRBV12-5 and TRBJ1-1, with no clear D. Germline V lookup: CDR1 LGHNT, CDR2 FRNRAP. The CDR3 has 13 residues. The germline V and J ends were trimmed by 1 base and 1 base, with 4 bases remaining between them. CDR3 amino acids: CASGLGRNTEAFF. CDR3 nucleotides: TGTGCTAGTGGTTTGGGGAGGAACACTGAAGCTTTCTTT.

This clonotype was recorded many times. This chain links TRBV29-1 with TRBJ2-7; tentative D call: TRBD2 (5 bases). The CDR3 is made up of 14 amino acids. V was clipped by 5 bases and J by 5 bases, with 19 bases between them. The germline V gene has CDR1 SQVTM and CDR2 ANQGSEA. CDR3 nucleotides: TGCAGCGTTCCGGGGAAAACCAGCGGCCACGAGCAGTACTTC. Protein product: CSVPGKTSGHEQYF.

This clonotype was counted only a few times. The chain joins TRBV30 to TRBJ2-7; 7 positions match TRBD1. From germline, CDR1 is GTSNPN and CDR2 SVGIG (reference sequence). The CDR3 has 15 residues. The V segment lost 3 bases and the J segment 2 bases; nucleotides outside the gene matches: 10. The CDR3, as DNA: TGTGCCTGGAGATCTGAAGGGGGCTTAGCCTACGAGCAGTACTTC. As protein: CAWRSEGGLAYEQYF.

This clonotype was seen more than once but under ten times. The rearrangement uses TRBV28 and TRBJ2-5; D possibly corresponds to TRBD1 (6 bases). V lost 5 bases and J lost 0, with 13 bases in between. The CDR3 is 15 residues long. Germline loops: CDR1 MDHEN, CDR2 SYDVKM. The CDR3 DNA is TGTGCCAGCAGTCCACTCGACAGGAACCAAGAGACCCAGTACTTC. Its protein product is CASSPLDRNQETQYF.

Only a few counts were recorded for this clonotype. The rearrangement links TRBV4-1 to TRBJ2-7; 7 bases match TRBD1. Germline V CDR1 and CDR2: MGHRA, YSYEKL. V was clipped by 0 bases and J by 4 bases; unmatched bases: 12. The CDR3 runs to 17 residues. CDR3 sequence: CASSQEVNRGFIYEQYF. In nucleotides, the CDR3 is TGCGCCAGCAGCCAAGAGGTCAACAGGGGCTTCATATACGAGCAGTACTTC.

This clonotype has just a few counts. The CDR3 DNA follows: TGTGCCATCAGTGTGAGGATGAACACTGAAGCTTTCTTT. It encodes CAISVRMNTEAFF. The J gene is TRBJ1-1, the V gene TRBV10-3; D remains ambiguous. The CDR3 spans 13 residues. Germline assignment: CDR1 ENHRY and CDR2 SYGVKD. Trimming shortened V by 4 bases and J by 0 bases, and 6 bases separated the two germline ends.